The rows below give T cell receptor beta chains drawn from one sample of a study of T cell clusters in autoimmune cytopenias. Reanalyzing the multiplex PCR reads, TCRdb keeps one entry per CDR3 protein, without DNA. Its table lists some 8,100 distinct CDR3 sequences. Material: peripheral blood. The receptors originated from a human donor with an autoimmune cytopenia or autoimmune hepatitis (not recorded which). CDR3s include the opening cysteine and the closing phenylalanine or tryptophan. Rows may omit the clone size; those that give it use once, few, many or a size class.

j_gene: TRBJ1-6
v_gene: TRBV7-2
abundance: NA
CDR3aa: CASSLSAGQGSPLHF

j_gene: TRBJ1-1
v_gene: TRBV12-3/TRBV12-4
abundance: NA
CDR3aa: CASSQMDRGQVEAFF

j_gene: TRBJ1-5
v_gene: TRBV20-1
abundance: NA
CDR3aa: CSASWGGGYSNQPQHF

j_gene: TRBJ2-3
v_gene: TRBV6-6
abundance: medium-sized
CDR3aa: CASSYSSIPTTSLADTQYF

j_gene: TRBJ2-4
v_gene: TRBV5-5
abundance: NA
CDR3aa: CASSTAPSNALDIQYF

j_gene: TRBJ1-1
v_gene: TRBV11-2
abundance: NA
CDR3aa: CASLVDMNTEAFF

j_gene: TRBJ1-4
v_gene: TRBV20-1
abundance: NA
CDR3aa: CSARDGGTNEKLFF

j_gene: TRBJ1-5
v_gene: TRBV29-1
abundance: NA
CDR3aa: CSVEELINWTLPTSNQPQHF

j_gene: TRBJ2-2
v_gene: TRBV19
abundance: medium-sized
CDR3aa: CASSARVAGATGELFF

j_gene: TRBJ1-2
v_gene: TRBV29-1
abundance: medium-sized
CDR3aa: CSVEAQGEEYGYTF

j_gene: TRBJ2-6
v_gene: TRBV5-1
abundance: NA
CDR3aa: CASSPREINSGANVLTF

j_gene: TRBJ2-7
v_gene: TRBV11-2
abundance: NA
CDR3aa: CASSFFVGGPYEQYF

j_gene: TRBJ1-1
v_gene: TRBV12-3/TRBV12-4
abundance: NA
CDR3aa: CASSLLAGSLMNTEAFF

j_gene: TRBJ1-1
v_gene: TRBV10-1
abundance: NA
CDR3aa: CASSEEGLGSSEAFF

j_gene: TRBJ1-4
v_gene: TRBV7-9
abundance: NA
CDR3aa: CASSLVVDRGNEKLFF

j_gene: TRBJ1-2
v_gene: TRBV5-1
abundance: NA
CDR3aa: CASSGGVGYTF

j_gene: TRBJ2-5
v_gene: TRBV5-1
abundance: NA
CDR3aa: CASSLASSAETQYF

j_gene: TRBJ1-1
v_gene: TRBV28
abundance: NA
CDR3aa: CASSLRATGIEAFF

j_gene: TRBJ2-7
v_gene: TRBV6-1
abundance: medium-sized
CDR3aa: CASSGGFWGGGYEQYF

j_gene: TRBJ2-7
v_gene: TRBV7-2
abundance: medium-sized
CDR3aa: CASTWGPSSYEQYF

j_gene: TRBJ2-2
v_gene: TRBV4-2
abundance: NA
CDR3aa: CASSQNQGASGELFF

j_gene: TRBJ2-7
v_gene: TRBV7-9
abundance: NA
CDR3aa: CASSLEVGGSSYEQYF

j_gene: TRBJ2-5
v_gene: TRBV5-1
abundance: NA
CDR3aa: CASSLSGRGQETQYF

j_gene: TRBJ1-2
v_gene: TRBV4-1
abundance: NA
CDR3aa: CASSHTTGGLWNGYTF

j_gene: TRBJ1-2
v_gene: TRBV7-2
abundance: medium-sized
CDR3aa: CASTFSEGRSSGYTF

j_gene: TRBJ2-7
v_gene: TRBV6-5
abundance: medium-sized
CDR3aa: CASSRPASYEQYF

j_gene: TRBJ2-7
v_gene: TRBV30
abundance: medium-sized
CDR3aa: CAWTGTGSGGGEQYF

j_gene: TRBJ2-7
v_gene: TRBV20-1
abundance: medium-sized
CDR3aa: CSAQGQDYEQYF

j_gene: TRBJ2-2
v_gene: TRBV5-4
abundance: large
CDR3aa: CASTDTQSGELFF

j_gene: TRBJ1-2
v_gene: TRBV27
abundance: NA
CDR3aa: CASSDLHSGEGDGYTF

j_gene: TRBJ1-1
v_gene: TRBV7-8
abundance: NA
CDR3aa: CASSGLFDRSNTEAFF

j_gene: TRBJ2-7
v_gene: TRBV12-3/TRBV12-4
abundance: medium-sized
CDR3aa: CASTRDRGYEQYF

j_gene: TRBJ2-7
v_gene: TRBV7-9
abundance: NA
CDR3aa: CASSFSSGRGNEQYF

j_gene: TRBJ2-3
v_gene: TRBV6-1
abundance: NA
CDR3aa: CASSYSQGTDTRYF

j_gene: TRBJ2-3
v_gene: TRBV7-6
abundance: NA
CDR3aa: CASSLGSTSSTDTQYF

j_gene: TRBJ2-2
v_gene: TRBV7-9
abundance: NA
CDR3aa: CASTMGGVDTGELFF

j_gene: TRBJ1-1
v_gene: TRBV20-1
abundance: medium-sized
CDR3aa: CSAHGNTEAFF

j_gene: TRBJ1-2
v_gene: TRBV29-1
abundance: medium-sized
CDR3aa: CSVDRDSIYGYTF

j_gene: TRBJ1-2
v_gene: TRBV10-2
abundance: medium-sized
CDR3aa: CASSGLTGTGNYGYTF

j_gene: TRBJ1-1
v_gene: TRBV18
abundance: NA
CDR3aa: CASLSTGGAGLEAFF